The 18 T cell receptor beta chains below come from one sample, sequenced in a study of blood T cell repertoires in COVID-19. Repertoires were generated with immunoSEQ multiplex PCR, while TCRdb's copy carries only in-frame clones and drops some. This sample yields roughly 250,000 clones, of which about 88% are seen a single time; 2% to 2.5% belongs to the top ten. What was sequenced was peripheral blood. Every receptor here comes from a woman in her forties who had recovered from COVID-19.

This rearrangement joins TRBV5-5 to TRBJ2-2; D unclear. V was pared by 3 bases and J by 6 bases, with 9 bases between. This CDR3 has 13 amino acids. From germline, CDR1 is SGHKS and CDR2 YYEKEE (reference sequence). The DNA of the CDR3 is TGTGCCAGCAGCTCCTATACGTCCGGGGAGCTGTTTTTT. Amino acid sequence: CASSSYTSGELFF. Using reference TRBV5-5 and TRBJ2-2 for the parts outside the CDR3, the full variable domain is DAGVTQSPTHLIKTRGQQVTLRCSPISGHKSVSWYQQVLGQGPQFIFQYYEKEERGRGNFPDRFSARQFPNYSSELNVNALLLGDSALYLCASSSYTSGELFFGEGSRLTVL.

The chain links TRBV7-9 to TRBJ1-1; D not certain. V was trimmed by 2 bases and J by 1 base, leaving 20 bases between them. The CDR3 covers 18 residues. Germline V lookup: CDR1 SEHNR, CDR2 FQNEAQ (reference sequence). CDR3 DNA sequence: TGTGCCAGCAGCTTACCCCCCTTCGCAGTTCCCCGGAACACTGAAGCTTTCTTT. Translated: CASSLPPFAVPRNTEAFF.

The rearrangement links TRBV5-4 to TRBJ1-6; 8 bases fit TRBD1. V was clipped by 3 bases and J by 5 bases; unmatched bases: 13. The CDR3 is 18 amino acids. Germline values: CDR1 SGHNT, CDR2 YYREEE (reference sequence). This CDR3 reads CASSSDRGGLNNNSPLHF. The CDR3 nucleotides read TGTGCCAGCAGCTCCGACAGGGGTGGGCTAAACAATAATTCACCCCTCCACTTT.

In its sample, this clone was seen a few times. The CDR3: CASSIRNQPQHF. CDR3 nucleotide sequence: TGTGCCAGCAGTATTCGGAATCAGCCCCAGCATTTT. The chain combines TRBV28 with TRBJ1-5; D uncertain. Trimming shortened V by 5 bases and J by 4 bases, and 6 bases separated the two germline ends. Germline V gene sequence: CDR1 MDHEN, CDR2 SYDVKM. The CDR3 spans 12 residues.

The chain combines TRBV18 with TRBJ1-1; D call uncertain. The CDR3 runs 13 residues. Per germline, CDR1 KGHSH and CDR2 LQKENI. V lost 4 bases and J lost 4, with 10 bases in between. Written as DNA, the CDR3 is TGTGCCAGCTCACTTATGGCTGGCACTGAAGCTTTCTTT. It encodes CASSLMAGTEAFF.

This sequence joins TRBV2 and TRBJ1-1; D may be TRBD1 (6 bases). The CDR3 spans 13 residues. Trimming removed 2 bases at V and 4 bases at J, with 8 bases between. Germline assignment: CDR1 SNHLY and CDR2 FYNNEI. CDR3 loop: CASSESRGTEAFF. In DNA form, the CDR3 reads TGTGCCAGCAGTGAAAGCAGGGGCACTGAAGCTTTCTTT.

The V gene is TRBV19, the J gene TRBJ2-7; 9 nucleotides match TRBD1. The CDR3 sequence is 14 residues long. V trimming: 6 bases; J trimming: 5 bases; junction bases outside the gene matches: 8. In germline, CDR1 is LNHDA, CDR2 SQIVND (reference sequence). The DNA for the CDR3 is TGTGCCAGTAGGACGGGGACAGGGCTACACGAGCAGTACTTC. Its protein product is CASRTGTGLHEQYF.

This chain connects TRBV6-1 to TRBJ2-1, with 7 bases matching TRBD1. The V gene's germline CDR1 is MNHNS and CDR2 SASEGT. The CDR3 spans 17 residues. Trimming removed 1 base from V and 2 bases from J; junction bases left unmatched: 8. This CDR3 is CASSEGDRENTYNEQFF. The CDR3 DNA reads as TGTGCCAGCAGTGAAGGAGACAGGGAAAACACCTACAATGAGCAGTTCTTC.

This clone was picked up one time. The chain uses TRBV6-2 or TRBV6-3 and TRBJ2-5, with a possible D match to TRBD1 (5 bases). The V and J ends lost 2 bases and 5 bases respectively, with 18 bases between them. The CDR3 is 16 amino acids. In germline, CDR1 is MNHEY, CDR2 SVGEGT. The chain's CDR3 is CASSYGRVQGSETQYF. CDR3 DNA: TGTGCCAGCAGTTACGGTCGTGTCCAGGGCTCGGAGACCCAGTACTTC.

The V call is TRBV10-3, the J call TRBJ1-2; tentatively, D is TRBD1 (5 bases). CDR3 length: 17 residues. V was trimmed by 4 bases and J by 5 bases, leaving 23 bases between them. CDR1 and CDR2 (germline): ENHRY, SYGVKD. CDR3 sequence reads: CAISVVGGALVGYGYTF. The CDR3 DNA follows: TGTGCCATCAGTGTTGTCGGCGGGGCACTGGTAGGATATGGCTACACCTTC.

Points on this clone: Other DNA variants within this sample encode the same CDR3. The chain links TRBV30 to TRBJ1-3; a possible D gene is TRBD1 (6 bases). Trimming shortened V by 5 bases and J by 4 bases, and 15 bases separated the two germline ends. The CDR3 is 14 amino acids. CDR1 is GTSNPN, CDR2 SVGIG, per germline (reference sequence). CDR3 bases: TGTGCCTGGGGCACCCAGGGGTCCGGAAACACCATATATTTT. This codes for CAWGTQGSGNTIYF. The whole variable domain, filled in from reference TRBV30 and TRBJ1-3, reads SQTIHQWPATLVQPVGSPLSLECTVEGTSNPNLYWYRQAAGRGLQLLFYSVGIGQISSEVPQNLSASRPQDRQFILSSKKLLLSDSGFYLCAWGTQGSGNTIYFGEGSWLTVV.

The chain uses TRBV19 and TRBJ1-5, with 7 bases that match TRBD1. Per the germline V gene, CDR1 is LNHDA and CDR2 is SQIVND (reference sequence). After removal of 3 bases from V and 6 bases from J, the junction contained 11 bases not matched to a gene. The CDR3 spans 16 residues. CDR3 protein: CASSISGGLRIQPQHF. The CDR3, as DNA: TGTGCCAGTAGTATTTCAGGGGGGTTGAGAATTCAGCCCCAGCATTTT.

The chain links TRBV7-6 to TRBJ1-4; 9 positions match TRBD1. The V gene's germline CDR1 is SGHVS and CDR2 FNYEAQ. The CDR3 totals 19 residues. V trimming: 3 bases; J trimming: 2 bases; junction bases outside the gene matches: 13. The CDR3 DNA reads as TGTGCCAGCAGCTTCGGGCCTCCGGGACAGGGATCCACTAATGAAAAACTGTTTTTT. Translated, it gives CASSFGPPGQGSTNEKLFF.

This clone was observed once. The chain employs TRBV27 and TRBJ1-4; D is ambiguous. From germline, CDR1 is MNHEY and CDR2 SMNVEV (reference sequence). Deletions cut 3 bases from V and 5 bases from J, with 16 bases between. This CDR3 spans 16 amino acids. CDR3 amino acids: CASSFLIPGRNEKLFF. In nucleotides, the CDR3 is TGTGCCAGCAGTTTTCTCATTCCGGGGAGAAATGAAAAACTGTTTTTT.

This clone was found a few times. The chain is built from TRBV10-3 and TRBJ2-7, with D possibly matching TRBD1 (5 bases). Germline values: CDR1 ENHRY, CDR2 SYGVKD. This CDR3 has 16 amino acids. V lost 3 bases to trimming and J lost 3 bases, with 18 bases between them. The CDR3 DNA reads TGTGCCATCAGTGAAACGTGGGGCAGGGCCTTCTACGAGCAGTACTTC. Translated, it gives CAISETWGRAFYEQYF.

The chain is built from TRBV28 and TRBJ1-6; 10 bases align to TRBD1. This CDR3 region has 19 residues. CDR1 is MDHEN and CDR2 is SYDVKM in the germline V gene. With V trimmed by 3 bases and J by 0 bases, 8 bases remained unmatched. The CDR3 loop reads CASSFPGTGVSSYNSPLHF. DNA of the CDR3: TGTGCCAGCAGTTTCCCCGGGACAGGGGTTAGCTCCTATAATTCACCCCTCCACTTT.

The chain employs TRBV6-5 and TRBJ2-3; a weak D match, TRBD2 (5 bases). Germline V gives CDR1 MNHEY, CDR2 SVGAGI. V dropped 0 bases and J dropped 2 bases, with 9 bases sitting between them. CDR3 length: 15 residues. CDR3 in amino acids: CASSYSSVSTDTQYF. The CDR3 nucleotides read TGTGCCAGCAGTTACTCTAGCGTCTCCACAGATACGCAGTATTTT.

V gene TRBV5-1 combines with J gene TRBJ1-2; D possibly corresponds to TRBD1 (5 bases). CDR1 is SGHRS, CDR2 YFSETQ, per germline. The CDR3 runs 15 residues. V was shortened by 4 bases and J by 6 bases, with 19 bases between the two germline ends. The CDR3 reads CASSPGGQGWDGYTF. The CDR3 bases are TGCGCCAGCAGCCCCGGGGGTCAGGGTTGGGATGGCTACACCTTC. The variable domain in full, completed from reference TRBV5-1 and TRBJ1-2, reads KAGVTQTPRYLIKTRGQQVTLSCSPISGHRSVSWYQQTPGQGLQFLFEYFSETQRNKGNFPGRFSGRQFSNSRSEMNVSTLELGDSALYLCASSPGGQGWDGYTFGSGTRLTVV.